Given below is one T cell receptor (beta chain) in context. CDR3 size: 12 residues. The germline V gene encodes CDR1 ENHRY and CDR2 SYGVKD. The ends were cut back, 6 bases at V and 6 bases at J, with 11 bases in the middle. This specimen comes from a study of blood T cell repertoires in COVID-19. Across the study: Sample material is recorded as cDNA or gDNA derived from T cells, B-cell-depleted T cells, or PBMCs.

In the authors' methods: Cell counts per sample came from amplifying reference gene primers. Sequenced by immunoSEQ multiplex PCR; TCRdb stores in-frame clones only, minus some. The DNA was the basis for D and trimming; V, J and clone size are from that table. In the table there are about 270,000 clones, about 89% of which are singletons. Sequencing used peripheral blood. The clonotype comes from a woman between 55 and 75 years old who had recovered from COVID-19. The V call is TRBV10-3, the J call TRBJ1-2, with D possibly TRBD1 on 6 matching bases. CDR3: CAISRDKDGYTF. CDR3 sequence (DNA): TGTGCCATCAGCCGGGACAAAGATGGCTACACCTTC.